Sequencing of this TCR beta chain was carried out in a study of memory CD4+ T cells and cytomegalovirus serostatus. Notes on the study in general: CMV serostatus prediction reached median AUC around 0.95, or 0.9 with US-trained model. CD4+ memory repertoires contained about 40% of the roughly 150 reported CMV TCRbeta sequences.

The data were produced by immunoSEQ multiplex PCR, yet TCRdb's version contains in-frame clones alone and is incomplete. The sample lists about 64,000 clones; over 60% were seen once. The sort gate was single viable CD3+CD4+CD8-CD45RO+ cells for memory CD4+ T cells. Turning to this clone: No antigen is known for it.

Trimming removed 3 bases at V and 3 bases at J, with 12 bases between. The CDR3 has 14 amino acids. Germline-derived CDR1 and CDR2 are MDHEN and SYDVKM. The sequencing sample was made of memory CD4+ T cells from blood. V gene TRBV28 combines with J gene TRBJ2-7, with D hard to call. The sequence was obtained from an adult in good health and CMV-seronegative. CDR3 protein: CASSFFGRSYEQYF. The CDR3 nucleotides are TGTGCCAGCAGTTTTTTCGGCAGGAGCTACGAGCAGTACTTC.